In this sample, the clone carrying this TCR beta chain turned up a few times. The antigen remains undetermined. V shed 2 bases and J shed 6 bases, with 20 bases lying between them. Germline V gene data show CDR1 as MGHRA and CDR2 as YSYEKL. The CDR3 loop spans 17 amino acids. This entry belongs to a study of CD8+CD57+ T cells in acquired aplastic anemia. Study-level background: CD4+ and CD8+ cells, once sorted, gave DNA averaging roughly 3.4 ug.

By flow cytometry, patients selected for sequencing had shown an expansion of CD8+CD57+ cells. No therapy had been given to the patients at the time of blood sampling. Genomic DNA constituted the template upon which TCR beta VDJ and CDR3 profiling was performed. Each CDR3 protein is one row after TCRdb ran MiXCR on the reads. The profile shows 100,000 to 150,000 distinct CDR3 sequences, approximately 40% of them singletons. Broader study findings: Both patients and controls carried the same twenty-nine CD8+ CDR3 sequences. Between patients and controls, CD8+ Simpson's diversity did not vary significantly.

The chain carries TRBV4-1 and TRBJ2-1; D possibly corresponds to TRBD2 (6 bases). The specimen sequenced was sorted CD4+, CD8+, or CD8+CD57+ T cells (not recorded which) from PBMCs. This clonotype was sampled from a human donor with aplastic anemia. The CDR3 DNA sequence: TGCGCCAGCAGCCAACCCCCGGGAACTAGCCCCCTCAATGAGCAGTTCTTC. Amino acids: CASSQPPGTSPLNEQFF.